A single T cell receptor beta chain is shown here with its context. The source of the sample is a study of T cell responses to AZD1222 COVID-19 vaccine. Method: immunoSEQ multiplex PCR; TCRdb's copy keeps in-frame clones and lacks some. The repertoire holds 94,000 or so clones, with nearly 90% as singletons. The CDR3 has 13 residues. V lost 3 bases and J lost 12; bases outside the gene matches: 11. CDR1 KGHSH and CDR2 LQKENI come from the germline V gene. The clonotype originates from an adult in good health. The chain carries TRBV18 and TRBJ2-7; TRBD2 matches 7 bases. The material sequenced was peripheral blood, taken on day 0 of AZD1222 vaccination. The CDR3 DNA reads TGTGCCAGCTCACCCTCGGGGGGAGGCCAAGGGTACTTC. Residues: CASSPSGGGQGYF.